This T cell receptor (beta chain) was sequenced in a study of shared clonotypes between healthy human individuals. The study's findings and limits: Only blood underwent sampling, and tissue repertoires likely differ.

Ten immunoSEQ deep assay plates held the unsorted PBMC DNA. The assay was immunoSEQ multiplex PCR, and TCRdb's table has in-frame clones only and misses some. This table holds roughly 96,000 clones, roughly half found once. This clone was counted between two and nine times. Its antigen is not known. The sample consisted of PBMCs. The clonotype was recovered from a woman between 40 and 50 years old in good health. Some clones in this sample may be carry-over from other donors' samples.

CDR3 nucleotide sequence: TGTGCCAGCTCACCAAGTTCAGGCGAGCAGTACTTC. Its protein product is CASSPSSGEQYF. The chain recombines TRBV18 with TRBJ2-7; D not resolved. There are 12 residues in the CDR3. V lost 2 bases, J lost 6 bases, and 8 bases lay in between. Germline V gives CDR1 KGHSH, CDR2 LQKENI.